This T cell receptor beta chain was found in a study of shared clonotypes between healthy human individuals. The ends lost 3 bases at V and 5 bases at J; junction bases unmatched: 3. In germline, CDR1 is SNHLY, CDR2 FYNNEI. The CDR3 length is 14 residues. Study observations and caveats: Estimated clonotype richness was generally higher in naive than memory subsets.

In the case of this clone: Its target is not known.

Profiled with immunoSEQ multiplex PCR; TCRdb holds only in-frame clones, not every one. The data show 2,500,000 or so clones, 93% seen once. Sample: naive CD4+ T cells from PBMCs. Regarding subset: CD45RA+ positively selected. The source of this sequence is a young man in good health. Some clones in this sample may be carry-over from other donors' samples. The chain links TRBV2 to TRBJ2-5; 10 bases match TRBD2. The CDR3, as DNA: TGTGCCAGCAGTGACCCTAGCGGGAGTGAGACCCAGTACTTC. As protein: CASSDPSGSETQYF.